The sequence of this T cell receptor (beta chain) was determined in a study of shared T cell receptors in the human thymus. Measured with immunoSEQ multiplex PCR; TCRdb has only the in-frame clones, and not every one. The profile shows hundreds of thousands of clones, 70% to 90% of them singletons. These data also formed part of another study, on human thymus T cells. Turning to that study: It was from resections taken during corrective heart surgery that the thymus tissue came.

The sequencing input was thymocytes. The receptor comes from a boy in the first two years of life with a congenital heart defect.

The CDR3 DNA reads as TGTGCCAGCAGCTTAGCGCTGCGGGAGGGTCGGAATGAGCAGTTCTTC. Its translation: CASSLALREGRNEQFF. J is TRBJ2-1 and V is TRBV7-2, with 9 positions matching TRBD2. CDR3 length: 16 amino acids. With 0 bases clipped from V and 7 bases from J, the junction kept 7 bases outside the gene matches. Germline-derived CDR1 and CDR2 are SGHTA and FQGNSA. Filled out from reference TRBV7-2 and TRBJ2-1, the complete variable domain reads GAGVSQSPSNKVTEKGKDVELRCDPISGHTALYWYRQSLGQGLEFLIYFQGNSAPDKSGLPSDRFSAERTGGSVSTLTIQRTQQEDSAVYLCASSLALREGRNEQFFGPGTRLTVL.